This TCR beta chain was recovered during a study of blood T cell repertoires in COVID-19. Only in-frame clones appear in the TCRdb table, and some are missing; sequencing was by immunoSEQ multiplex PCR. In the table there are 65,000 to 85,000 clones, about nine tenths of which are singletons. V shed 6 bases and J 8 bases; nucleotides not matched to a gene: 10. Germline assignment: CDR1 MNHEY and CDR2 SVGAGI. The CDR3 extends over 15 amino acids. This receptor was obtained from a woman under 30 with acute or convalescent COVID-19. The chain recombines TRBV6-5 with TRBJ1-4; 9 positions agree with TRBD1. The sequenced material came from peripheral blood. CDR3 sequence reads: CASSAQGAGEEKLFF. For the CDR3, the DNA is TGTGCCAGCAGCGCACAGGGGGCCGGAGAGGAAAAACTGTTTTTT.